This TCR beta chain was observed in a study of blood T cell repertoires in COVID-19. V was cut by 2 bases and J by 5 bases, with 12 bases left in between. The CDR3 totals 14 residues. CDR1 is LGHDT and CDR2 is YNNKEL in the germline V gene (reference sequence). Here immunoSEQ multiplex PCR was the method, and the copy in TCRdb shows in-frame clones only, minus some. The table includes 490,000 or so clones, 75% to 90% detected once. The sample comprised PBMCs or T cells enriched from blood (not recorded which). This chain links TRBV3-1 (or the pseudogene TRBV3-2) with TRBJ2-5; D is possibly TRBD2 (6 bases). This TCR was recovered from a woman aged 55-69 years who had recovered from COVID-19. In nucleotides, the CDR3 is TGTGCCAGCAGCCAAACCCCGGGAGCGGAGACCCAGTACTTC. Protein product: CASSQTPGAETQYF.